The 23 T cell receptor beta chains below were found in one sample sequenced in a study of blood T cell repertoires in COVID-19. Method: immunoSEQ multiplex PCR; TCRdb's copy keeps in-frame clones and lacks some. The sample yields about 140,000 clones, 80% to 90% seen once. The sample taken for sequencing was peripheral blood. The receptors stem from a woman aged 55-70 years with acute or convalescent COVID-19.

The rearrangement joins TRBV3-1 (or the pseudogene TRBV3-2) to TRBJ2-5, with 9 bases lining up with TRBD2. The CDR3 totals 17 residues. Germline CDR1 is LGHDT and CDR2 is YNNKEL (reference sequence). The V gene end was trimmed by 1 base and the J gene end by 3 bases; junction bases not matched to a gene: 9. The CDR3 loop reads CASSQVRPSGAEETQYF. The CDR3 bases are TGTGCCAGCAGCCAAGTTCGGCCTAGCGGGGCAGAAGAGACCCAGTACTTC.

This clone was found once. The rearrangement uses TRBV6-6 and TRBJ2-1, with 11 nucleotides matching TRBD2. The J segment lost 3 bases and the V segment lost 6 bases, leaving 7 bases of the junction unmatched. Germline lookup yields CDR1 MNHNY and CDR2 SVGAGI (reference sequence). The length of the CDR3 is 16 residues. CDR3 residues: CASRYSGGAFYNEQFF. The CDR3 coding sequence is TGTGCCAGCAGATATAGCGGGGGGGCGTTCTACAATGAGCAGTTCTTC.

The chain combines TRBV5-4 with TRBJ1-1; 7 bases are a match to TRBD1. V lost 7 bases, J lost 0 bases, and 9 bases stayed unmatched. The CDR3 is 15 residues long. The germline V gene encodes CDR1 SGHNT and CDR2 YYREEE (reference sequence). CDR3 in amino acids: CASGLRGQLNTEAFF. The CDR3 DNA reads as TGTGCCAGCGGGCTTCGGGGACAGCTGAACACTGAAGCTTTCTTT. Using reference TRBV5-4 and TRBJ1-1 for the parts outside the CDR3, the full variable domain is ETGVTQSPTHLIKTRGQQVTLRCSSQSGHNTVSWYQQALGQGPQFIFQYYREEENGRGNFPPRFSGLQFPNYSSELNVNALELDDSALYLCASGLRGQLNTEAFFGQGTRLTVV.

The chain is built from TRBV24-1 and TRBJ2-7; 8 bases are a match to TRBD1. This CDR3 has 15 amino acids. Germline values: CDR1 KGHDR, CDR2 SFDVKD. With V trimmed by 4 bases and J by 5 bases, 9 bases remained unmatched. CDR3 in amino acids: CATSDPGQGGDEQYF. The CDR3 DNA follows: TGTGCCACCAGTGACCCAGGACAGGGAGGTGACGAGCAGTACTTC.

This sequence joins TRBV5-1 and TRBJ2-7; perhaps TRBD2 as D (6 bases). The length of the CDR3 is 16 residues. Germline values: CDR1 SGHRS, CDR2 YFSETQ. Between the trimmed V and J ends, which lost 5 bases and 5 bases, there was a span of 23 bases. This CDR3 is CASRPLPGLQGNEQYF. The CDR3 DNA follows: TGCGCCAGCAGACCTCTTCCGGGACTCCAAGGGAACGAGCAGTACTTC.

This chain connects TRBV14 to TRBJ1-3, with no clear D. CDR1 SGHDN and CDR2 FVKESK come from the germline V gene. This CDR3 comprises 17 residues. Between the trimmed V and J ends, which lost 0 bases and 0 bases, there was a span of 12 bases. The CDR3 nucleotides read TGTGCCAGCAGCCAAGATGTATGGGAGAGCTCTGGAAACACCATATATTTT. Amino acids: CASSQDVWESSGNTIYF.

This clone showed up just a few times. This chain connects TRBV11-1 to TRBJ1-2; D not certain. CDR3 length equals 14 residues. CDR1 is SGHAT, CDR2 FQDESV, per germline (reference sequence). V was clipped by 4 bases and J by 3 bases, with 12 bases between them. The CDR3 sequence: CASSSESEYYGYTF. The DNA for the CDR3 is TGTGCCAGCAGCTCCGAGTCCGAGTACTATGGCTACACCTTC. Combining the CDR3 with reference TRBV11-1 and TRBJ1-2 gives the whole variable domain EAEVAQSPRYKITEKSQAVAFWCDPISGHATLYWYRQILGQGPELLVQFQDESVVDDSQLPKDRFSAERLKGVDSTLKIQPAELGDSAMYLCASSSESEYYGYTFGSGTRLTVV.

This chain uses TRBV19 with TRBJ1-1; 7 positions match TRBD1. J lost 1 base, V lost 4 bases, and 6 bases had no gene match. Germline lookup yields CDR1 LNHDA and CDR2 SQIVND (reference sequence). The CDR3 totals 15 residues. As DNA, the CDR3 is TGTGCCAGTAGTACATGGGACAGAAAGAACACTGAAGCTTTCTTT. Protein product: CASSTWDRKNTEAFF.

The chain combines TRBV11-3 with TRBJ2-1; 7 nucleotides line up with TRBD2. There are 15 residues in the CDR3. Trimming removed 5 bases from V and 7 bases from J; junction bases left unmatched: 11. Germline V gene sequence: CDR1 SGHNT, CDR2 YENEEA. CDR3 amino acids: CASSTGAQRGNEQFF. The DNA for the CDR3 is TGTGCCAGCAGCACGGGAGCTCAGCGGGGAAATGAGCAGTTCTTC.

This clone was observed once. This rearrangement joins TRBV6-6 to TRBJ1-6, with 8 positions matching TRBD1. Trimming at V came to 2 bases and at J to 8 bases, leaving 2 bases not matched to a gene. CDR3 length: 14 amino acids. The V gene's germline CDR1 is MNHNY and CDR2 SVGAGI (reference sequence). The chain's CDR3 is CASSYRDRHSPLHF. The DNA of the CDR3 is TGTGCCAGCAGTTACCGGGACAGGCATTCACCCCTCCACTTT.

This CDR3 is CAWSARGTGRQLFF. In DNA form, the CDR3 reads TGTGCCTGGAGTGCCCGAGGGACAGGGAGGCAACTGTTTTTT. The chain uses TRBV30 and TRBJ1-4, with 9 bases matching TRBD1. V lost 1 base to trimming and J lost 12 bases; unmatched junction nucleotides: 9. Germline V gene lookup returns CDR1 GTSNPN and CDR2 SVGIG (reference sequence). The CDR3 sequence is 14 residues long. Drawing the rest from reference TRBV30 and TRBJ1-4, the complete variable domain is SQTIHQWPATLVQPVGSPLSLECTVEGTSNPNLYWYRQAAGRGLQLLFYSVGIGQISSEVPQNLSASRPQDRQFILSSKKLLLSDSGFYLCAWSARGTGRQLFFGSGTQLSVL.

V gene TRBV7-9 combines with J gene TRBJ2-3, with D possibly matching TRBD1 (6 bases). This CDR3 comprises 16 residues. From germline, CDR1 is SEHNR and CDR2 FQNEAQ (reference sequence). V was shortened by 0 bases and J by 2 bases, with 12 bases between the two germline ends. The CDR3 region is CASSLADGQYTDTQYF. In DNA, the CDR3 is TGTGCCAGCAGCTTAGCAGATGGACAGTACACAGATACGCAGTATTTT.

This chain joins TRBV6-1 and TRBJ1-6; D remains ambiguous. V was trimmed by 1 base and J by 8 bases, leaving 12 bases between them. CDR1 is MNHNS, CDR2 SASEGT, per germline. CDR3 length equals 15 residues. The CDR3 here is CASSEVRDGYSPLHF. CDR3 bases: TGTGCCAGCAGTGAAGTGAGGGATGGTTATTCACCCCTCCACTTT.

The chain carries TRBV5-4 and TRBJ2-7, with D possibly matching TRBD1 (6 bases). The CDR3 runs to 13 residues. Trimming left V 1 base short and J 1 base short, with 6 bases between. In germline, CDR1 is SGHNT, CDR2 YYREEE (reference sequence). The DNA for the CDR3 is TGTGCCAGCAGCTTGACAGGGTCCTACGAGCAGTACTTC. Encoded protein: CASSLTGSYEQYF.

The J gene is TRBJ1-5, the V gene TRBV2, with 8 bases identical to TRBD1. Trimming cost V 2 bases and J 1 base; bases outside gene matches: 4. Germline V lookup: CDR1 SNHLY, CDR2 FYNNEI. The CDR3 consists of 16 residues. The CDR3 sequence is CASSEQGQGSNQPQHF. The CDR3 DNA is TGTGCCAGCAGTGAACAAGGACAGGGAAGCAATCAGCCCCAGCATTTT.

The CDR3 sequence is CSVEQRDYYGYTF. The CDR3 DNA sequence: TGCAGCGTCGAACAAAGGGACTACTATGGCTACACCTTC. This chain uses TRBV29-1 with TRBJ1-2, with D perhaps TRBD1 (5 bases). V lost 6 bases and J lost 3, with 14 bases in between. CDR3 size: 13 residues. The germline V gene encodes CDR1 SQVTM and CDR2 ANQGSEA.

CDR3 amino acids: CASSLGLTNTGELFF. CDR3 bases: TGTGCCAGCAGCCTTGGACTGACTAACACCGGGGAGCTGTTTTTT. This chain joins TRBV3-1 (or the pseudogene TRBV3-2) and TRBJ2-2; a weak D match, TRBD2 (5 bases). The CDR3 is 15 amino acids. Germline V lookup: CDR1 LGHDT, CDR2 YNNKEL (reference sequence). V was clipped by 4 bases and J by 2 bases, with 11 bases between them.

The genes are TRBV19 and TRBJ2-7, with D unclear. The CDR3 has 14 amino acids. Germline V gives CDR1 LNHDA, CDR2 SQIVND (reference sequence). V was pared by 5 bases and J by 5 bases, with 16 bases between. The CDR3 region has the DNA TGTGCCAGTAGTCCGAGAATTAATACCCACGAGCAGTACTTC. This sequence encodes CASSPRINTHEQYF.

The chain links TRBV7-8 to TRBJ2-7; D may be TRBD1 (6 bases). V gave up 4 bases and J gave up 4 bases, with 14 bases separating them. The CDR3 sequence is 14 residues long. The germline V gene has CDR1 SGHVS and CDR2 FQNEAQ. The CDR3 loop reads CASSSRDTTYEQYF. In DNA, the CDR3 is TGTGCCAGCAGCTCCCGGGACACCACTTACGAGCAGTACTTC.

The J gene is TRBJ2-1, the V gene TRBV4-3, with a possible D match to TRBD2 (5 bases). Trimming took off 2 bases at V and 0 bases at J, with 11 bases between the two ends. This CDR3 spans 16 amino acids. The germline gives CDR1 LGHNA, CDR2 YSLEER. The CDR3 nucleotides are TGCGCCAGCAGCCAAAATAGCGCCGTCTCCTACAATGAGCAGTTCTTC. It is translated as CASSQNSAVSYNEQFF.

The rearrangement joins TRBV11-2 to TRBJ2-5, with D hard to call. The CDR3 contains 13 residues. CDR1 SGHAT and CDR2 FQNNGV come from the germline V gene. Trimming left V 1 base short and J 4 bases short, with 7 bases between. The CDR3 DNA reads TGTGCCAGCAGCTTAGTCCTCAGAGAGACCCAGTACTTC. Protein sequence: CASSLVLRETQYF.

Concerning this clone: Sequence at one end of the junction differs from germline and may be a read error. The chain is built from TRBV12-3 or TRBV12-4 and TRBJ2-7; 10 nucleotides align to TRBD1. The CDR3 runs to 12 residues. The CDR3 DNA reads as TGTGCCAGCAGCGCCCTTTTGACAGGGGGCAGCTTC. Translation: CASSALLTGGSF.

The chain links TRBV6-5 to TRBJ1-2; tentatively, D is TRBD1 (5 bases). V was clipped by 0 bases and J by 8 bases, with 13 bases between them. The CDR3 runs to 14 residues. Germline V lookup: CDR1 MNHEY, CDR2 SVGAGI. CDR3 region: CASSYSVGPEGYTF. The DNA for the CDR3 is TGTGCCAGCAGTTACTCGGTGGGGCCTGAAGGCTACACCTTC.